This TCR beta chain emerged from a study of regulatory T cells in long-lasting Graves disease. This CDR3 has 13 amino acids. The germline V gene encodes CDR1 SQVTM and CDR2 ANQGSEA. The V and J ends lost 7 bases and 1 base, in that order; junction bases with no gene match: 5. Sample time point: newly diagnosed GD, antithyroid drugs for less than 3 months. Isolated PBMC RNA provided the starting material for the TCR library. HTBI primers from iRepertoire and Arm-PCR of CDR3 regions yielded the TCR beta libraries. TCRdb itself ran the multiplex PCR reads through MiXCR, one entry per CDR3 protein. The table records 500,000 or so distinct CDR3 sequences, about 14% of them present only once. These data were also reused for a study on T cells in Graves' hyperthyroidism and ophthalmopathy.

The sequenced sample was peripheral blood mononuclear cells (PBMCs), obtained at new diagnosis, from a patient treated with antithyroid drugs. This TCR was recovered from a woman aged 45-65 years with Graves disease. The J gene is TRBJ2-5, the V gene TRBV29-1; 8 positions agree with TRBD2. The CDR3 protein is CSGGAGVQETQYF. In DNA, the CDR3 is TGCAGCGGCGGAGCGGGAGTCCAAGAGACCCAGTACTTC. The full variable domain, with the rest looked up from reference TRBV29-1 and TRBJ2-5, is SAVISQKPSRDICQRGTSLTIQCQVDSQVTMMFWYRQQPGQSLTLIATANQGSEATYESGFVIDKFPISRPNLTFSTLTVSNMSPEDSSIYLCSGGAGVQETQYFGPGTRLLVL.